The rows below give T cell receptor beta chains drawn from one sample of a study of early T cells in non-severe SARS-CoV-2 infection. One entry per CDR3 protein, called by TCRdb with MiXCR from the 5' RACE reads. This table has approximately 99,000 distinct CDR3 sequences, about an eighth appearing once. Sample: whole blood. The source is an adult who was a healthcare worker with PCR-confirmed SARS-CoV-2 infection or an uninfected control (not recorded which). The CDR3 runs from the conserved cysteine through the conserved F or W. Each record gives: J gene, D gene, V gene, clone size, CDR3 DNA, CDR3 protein. D genes are given only for firm matches. Only some rows state a clone size, as once, few, many or a class for expanded clones.

j_call: TRBJ2-7
d_call: .
v_call: TRBV11-2
clone_size: many
cdr3_nt: TGTGCCAGCAGCTCCCCCGCGGGTTCCTACGAGCAGTACTTC
cdr3_aa: CASSSPAGSYEQYF

j_call: TRBJ2-3
d_call: TRBD2
v_call: TRBV5-1
clone_size: .
cdr3_nt: TGCGCCAGCAGCCCGAAGGGACTAGCGGGAGGGAGTACAGATACGCAGTATTTT
cdr3_aa: CASSPKGLAGGSTDTQYF

j_call: TRBJ2-7
d_call: TRBD2
v_call: TRBV12-3/TRBV12-4
clone_size: many
cdr3_nt: TGTGCCAGCAGCCGGACTAGTGGGTCCTACGAGCAGTACTTC
cdr3_aa: CASSRTSGSYEQYF

j_call: TRBJ2-4
d_call: .
v_call: TRBV12-3/TRBV12-4
clone_size: .
cdr3_nt: TGTGCCAGCAGTTCCTTCGGACATCCGACCAAAAACATTCAGTACTTC
cdr3_aa: CASSSFGHPTKNIQYF

j_call: TRBJ1-6
d_call: TRBD1
v_call: TRBV7-3
clone_size: .
cdr3_nt: TGTGCCAGCAGCTTAGCGGGACAGGGAAGCTCACCCCTCCACTTT
cdr3_aa: CASSLAGQGSSPLHF

j_call: TRBJ2-2
d_call: .
v_call: TRBV11-3
clone_size: many
cdr3_nt: TGTGCCAGCAGCTCGAACACCGGGGAGCTGTTTTTT
cdr3_aa: CASSSNTGELFF

j_call: TRBJ2-2
d_call: .
v_call: TRBV11-2
clone_size: many
cdr3_nt: TGTGCCAGCAGCCTAAGGGGTTTCACCGGGGAGCTGTTTTTT
cdr3_aa: CASSLRGFTGELFF

j_call: TRBJ1-4
d_call: TRBD1
v_call: TRBV25-1
clone_size: many
cdr3_nt: TGTGCCAGTAACAGGGGTGGGGAAAAACTGTTTTTT
cdr3_aa: CASNRGGEKLFF

j_call: TRBJ2-1
d_call: .
v_call: TRBV5-1
clone_size: few
cdr3_nt: TGCGCCAGCAGCTTGGGTGGGAGCGTCGCGAATGAGCAGTTCTTC
cdr3_aa: CASSLGGSVANEQFF

j_call: TRBJ2-2
d_call: .
v_call: TRBV27
clone_size: many
cdr3_nt: TGTGCCAGCAGTTTATACAGGGATCCCGGGGAGCTGTTTTTT
cdr3_aa: CASSLYRDPGELFF

j_call: TRBJ2-1
d_call: TRBD2
v_call: TRBV6-5
clone_size: few
cdr3_nt: TGTGCCAGCAGCCCGAGCGGGATCGGGTACAATGAGCAGTTCTTC
cdr3_aa: CASSPSGIGYNEQFF

j_call: TRBJ1-1
d_call: .
v_call: TRBV30
clone_size: few
cdr3_nt: TGTGCCTGGATGTACCTAAGCAGGGCAGGCACTGAAGCTTTCTTT
cdr3_aa: CAWMYLSRAGTEAFF

j_call: TRBJ1-1
d_call: .
v_call: TRBV7-9
clone_size: few
cdr3_nt: TGTGCCAGCAGCTTAACAGGGATAAACACTGAAGCTTTCTTT
cdr3_aa: CASSLTGINTEAFF

j_call: TRBJ2-7
d_call: .
v_call: TRBV7-9
clone_size: many
cdr3_nt: TGTGCCAGCGGCCCTTGGAGCTCCTACGAGCAGTACTTC
cdr3_aa: CASGPWSSYEQYF

j_call: TRBJ2-7
d_call: TRBD1
v_call: TRBV7-6
clone_size: many
cdr3_nt: TGTGCCAGCAGCTTAGGTCATGGGACAGGGCGGTACCTCGGGGAGCAGTACTTC
cdr3_aa: CASSLGHGTGRYLGEQYF

j_call: TRBJ2-3
d_call: TRBD2
v_call: TRBV7-6
clone_size: few
cdr3_nt: TGTGCCAGCAGCTTAGTCCCTAGCGGGGGAGTCACAGATACGCAGTATTTT
cdr3_aa: CASSLVPSGGVTDTQYF

j_call: TRBJ1-1
d_call: .
v_call: TRBV7-9
clone_size: few
cdr3_nt: TGTGCCAGCAGCACGACAGTGAACACTGAAGCTTTCTTT
cdr3_aa: CASSTTVNTEAFF

j_call: TRBJ1-2
d_call: .
v_call: TRBV5-1
clone_size: .
cdr3_nt: TGTGCCAGCAGCACTTCTTCAGGGTTCTATGGCTACACCTTC
cdr3_aa: CASSTSSGFYGYTF

j_call: TRBJ1-5
d_call: .
v_call: TRBV5-1
clone_size: many
cdr3_nt: TGCGCCAGCAGCTTGGAGGGTTACAGCAATCAGCCCCAGCATTTT
cdr3_aa: CASSLEGYSNQPQHF

j_call: TRBJ1-1
d_call: TRBD1
v_call: TRBV20-1
clone_size: .
cdr3_nt: TGCAGTGCTGAGGACAGGTATGAAGTTTTCTTT
cdr3_aa: CSAEDRYEVFF

j_call: TRBJ2-3
d_call: .
v_call: TRBV5-1
clone_size: .
cdr3_nt: TGCGCCAGCAGCTGGGTAGGGCTAAACACAGATACGCAGTATTTT
cdr3_aa: CASSWVGLNTDTQYF

j_call: TRBJ2-3
d_call: .
v_call: TRBV24-1
clone_size: many
cdr3_nt: TGTGCCACCAGTCCGGGGCGAGGGACAGATACGCAGTATTTT
cdr3_aa: CATSPGRGTDTQYF

j_call: TRBJ1-1
d_call: .
v_call: TRBV12-3/TRBV12-4
clone_size: .
cdr3_nt: TGTGCCAGCAGCCGCTATCTGGGGAGGGAGAACACTGAAGCTTTCTTT
cdr3_aa: CASSRYLGRENTEAFF

j_call: TRBJ1-1
d_call: .
v_call: TRBV7-2
clone_size: many
cdr3_nt: TGTGCCAGCAGCTTGATAGGGAAAGCTTTCTTT
cdr3_aa: CASSLIGKAFF

j_call: TRBJ2-2
d_call: TRBD1
v_call: TRBV5-1
clone_size: few
cdr3_nt: TGCGCCAGCAGTACCGGACAGGGCGATACCGGGGAGCTGTTTTTT
cdr3_aa: CASSTGQGDTGELFF

j_call: TRBJ1-1
d_call: .
v_call: TRBV7-3
clone_size: few
cdr3_nt: TGTGCCAGCAGCTCTGACAGCCTGTTGGAAGCTTTCTTT
cdr3_aa: CASSSDSLLEAFF

j_call: TRBJ2-7
d_call: TRBD1
v_call: TRBV27
clone_size: .
cdr3_nt: TGTGCCAGCAGTCCCGAGGGACAGGGGGGCGAGCAGTACTTC
cdr3_aa: CASSPEGQGGEQYF

j_call: TRBJ2-7
d_call: .
v_call: TRBV9
clone_size: .
cdr3_nt: TGTGCCAGCAGCGTAGGACAGGACTACGAGCAGTACTTC
cdr3_aa: CASSVGQDYEQYF

j_call: TRBJ2-3
d_call: .
v_call: TRBV5-4
clone_size: few
cdr3_nt: TGTGCCAGCAGCTTTACCGACTTCGACACGCAGTATTTT
cdr3_aa: CASSFTDFDTQYF

j_call: TRBJ1-1
d_call: .
v_call: TRBV5-8
clone_size: few
cdr3_nt: TGTGCCAGCAGCGCCCCGACCAAGGGAACTGAAGCTTTCTTT
cdr3_aa: CASSAPTKGTEAFF

j_call: TRBJ1-5
d_call: TRBD1
v_call: TRBV28
clone_size: .
cdr3_nt: TGTGCCAGCAGGAAACCGGGACAAGGGGGACAGGATAGCAATCAGCCCCAGCATTTT
cdr3_aa: CASRKPGQGGQDSNQPQHF

j_call: TRBJ1-2
d_call: .
v_call: TRBV6-5
clone_size: .
cdr3_nt: TGTGCCAGCAGTTATTTGGGCGATGAGAATGGCTACACCTTC
cdr3_aa: CASSYLGDENGYTF

j_call: TRBJ1-2
d_call: .
v_call: TRBV6-5
clone_size: many
cdr3_nt: TGTGCCGTGCGAGGGGTGTCTGGCTACACCTTC
cdr3_aa: CAVRGVSGYTF

j_call: TRBJ2-5
d_call: .
v_call: TRBV13
clone_size: many
cdr3_nt: TGTGCCAGCAGCTCGTCCGGACCTAAAGAGACCCAGTACTTC
cdr3_aa: CASSSSGPKETQYF

j_call: TRBJ2-7
d_call: .
v_call: TRBV5-1
clone_size: few
cdr3_nt: TGCGCCAGCAGCCCTACAGGGACCTACGAGCAGTACTTC
cdr3_aa: CASSPTGTYEQYF

j_call: TRBJ2-2
d_call: .
v_call: TRBV15
clone_size: few
cdr3_nt: TGTGCCACCAGCAGAGTGCTTGGGGAGCTGTTTTTT
cdr3_aa: CATSRVLGELFF

j_call: TRBJ1-4
d_call: .
v_call: TRBV28
clone_size: .
cdr3_nt: TGTGCCAGCAACCTAATGGGGGGAGGAGAAAAACTGTTTTTT
cdr3_aa: CASNLMGGGEKLFF